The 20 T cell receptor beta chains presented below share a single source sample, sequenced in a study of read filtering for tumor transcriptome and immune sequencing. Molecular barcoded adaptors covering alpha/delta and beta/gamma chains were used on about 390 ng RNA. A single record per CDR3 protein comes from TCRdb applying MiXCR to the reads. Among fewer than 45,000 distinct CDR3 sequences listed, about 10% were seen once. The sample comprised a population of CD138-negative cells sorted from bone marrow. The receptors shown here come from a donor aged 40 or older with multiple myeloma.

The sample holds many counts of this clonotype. In nucleotides, the CDR3 is TGTGCCACCAGTGCCCCTACCGGGACTAGGAGGGAGCCGCAGTATTTT. This translates into CATSAPTGTRREPQYF. This sequence joins TRBV24-1 and TRBJ2-3, with TRBD2 matching 8 bases. J lost 10 bases, V lost 5 bases, and 16 bases had no gene match. The CDR3 covers 16 residues. Germline-derived CDR1 and CDR2 are KGHDR and SFDVKD.

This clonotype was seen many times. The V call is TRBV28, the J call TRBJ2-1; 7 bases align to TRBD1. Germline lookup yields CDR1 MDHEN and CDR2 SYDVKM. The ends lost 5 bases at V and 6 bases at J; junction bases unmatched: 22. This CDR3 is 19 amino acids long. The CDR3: CASSTSEGTVLYTINEQFF. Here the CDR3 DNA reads TGTGCCAGCAGTACCTCCGAGGGGACAGTGCTTTATACCATCAATGAGCAGTTCTTC.

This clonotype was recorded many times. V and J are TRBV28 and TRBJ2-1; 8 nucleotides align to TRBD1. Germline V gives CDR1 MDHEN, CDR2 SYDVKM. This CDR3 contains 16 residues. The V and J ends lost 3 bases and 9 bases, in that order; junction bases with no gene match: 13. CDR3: CASSLAPGQAFSEQFF. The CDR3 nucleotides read TGTGCCAGCAGTTTGGCTCCGGGACAGGCTTTTAGTGAGCAGTTCTTC.

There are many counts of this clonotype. The CDR3 DNA sequence: TGTGCCAGCAGCTTACGGTCTAGCGGGGGGGCCGGAGATACGCAGTATTTT. Translating gives CASSLRSSGGAGDTQYF. The rearrangement joins TRBV7-8 to TRBJ2-3, with 12 bases matching TRBD2. The germline V gene encodes CDR1 SGHVS and CDR2 FQNEAQ. V dropped 2 bases and J dropped 5; count of bases not matched to a gene: 8. The CDR3 spans 17 residues. Complete variable domain (other parts from reference TRBV7-8 and TRBJ2-3): GAGVSQSPRYKVAKRGQDVALRCDPISGHVSLFWYQQALGQGPEFLTYFQNEAQLDKSGLPSDRFFAERPEGSVSTLKIQRTQQEDSAVYLCASSLRSSGGAGDTQYFGPGTRLTVL.

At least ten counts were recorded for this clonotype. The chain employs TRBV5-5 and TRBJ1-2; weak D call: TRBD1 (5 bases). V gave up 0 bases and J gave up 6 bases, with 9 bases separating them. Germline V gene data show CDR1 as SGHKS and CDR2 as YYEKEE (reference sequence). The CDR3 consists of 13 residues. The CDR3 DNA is TGTGCCAGCAGCTTGGTACAGGTAGATGGCTACACCTTC. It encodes CASSLVQVDGYTF.

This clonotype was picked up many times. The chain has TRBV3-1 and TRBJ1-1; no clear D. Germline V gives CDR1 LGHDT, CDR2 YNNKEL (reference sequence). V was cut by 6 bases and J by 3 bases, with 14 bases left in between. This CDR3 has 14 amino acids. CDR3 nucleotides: TGTGCCAGCAGACTTGAGGGCGCCTACACTGAAGCTTTCTTT. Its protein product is CASRLEGAYTEAFF.

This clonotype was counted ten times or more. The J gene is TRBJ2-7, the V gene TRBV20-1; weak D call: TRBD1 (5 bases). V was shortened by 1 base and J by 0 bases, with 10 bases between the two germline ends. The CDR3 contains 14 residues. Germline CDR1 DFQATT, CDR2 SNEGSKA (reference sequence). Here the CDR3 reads CSARGDSSSYEQYF. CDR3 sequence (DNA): TGCAGTGCTAGAGGAGACAGCAGCTCCTACGAGCAGTACTTC.

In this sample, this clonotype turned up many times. In nucleotides, the CDR3 is TGTGCCAGCAGAGTTAGCGGGTACAATGAGCAGTTCTTC. Translation gives CASRVSGYNEQFF. The gene calls are TRBV27 and TRBJ2-1, with 7 bases aligning to TRBD2. This CDR3 region has 13 residues. Germline CDR1 reads MNHEY; CDR2 reads SMNVEV (reference sequence). The ends lost 6 bases at V and 4 bases at J; junction bases unmatched: 3.

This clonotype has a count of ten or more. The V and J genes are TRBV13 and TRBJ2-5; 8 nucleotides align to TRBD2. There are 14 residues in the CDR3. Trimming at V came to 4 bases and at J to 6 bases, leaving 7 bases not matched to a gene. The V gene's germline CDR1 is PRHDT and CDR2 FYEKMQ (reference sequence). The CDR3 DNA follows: TGTGCCAGCAGCTCCTTGACGGGGGGGAAGACCCAGTACTTC. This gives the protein CASSSLTGGKTQYF.

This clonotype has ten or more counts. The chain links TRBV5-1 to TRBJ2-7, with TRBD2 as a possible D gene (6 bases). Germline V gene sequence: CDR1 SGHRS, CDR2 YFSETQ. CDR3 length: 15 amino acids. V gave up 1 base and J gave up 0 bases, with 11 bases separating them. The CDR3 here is CASSLSSDYSYEQYF. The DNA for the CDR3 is TGCGCCAGCAGCTTGTCGTCGGACTACTCCTACGAGCAGTACTTC.

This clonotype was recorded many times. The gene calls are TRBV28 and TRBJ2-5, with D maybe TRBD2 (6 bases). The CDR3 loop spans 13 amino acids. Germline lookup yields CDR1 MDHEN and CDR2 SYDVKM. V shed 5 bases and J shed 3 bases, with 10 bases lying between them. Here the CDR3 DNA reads TGTGCCAGCAGTGGGCTAGCGAAAGAGACCCAGTACTTC. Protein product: CASSGLAKETQYF.

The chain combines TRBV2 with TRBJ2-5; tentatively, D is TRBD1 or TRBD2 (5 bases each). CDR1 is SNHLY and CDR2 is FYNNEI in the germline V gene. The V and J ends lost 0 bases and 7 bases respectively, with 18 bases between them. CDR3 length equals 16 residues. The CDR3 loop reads CASSEAVGDHLGTQYF. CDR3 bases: TGTGCCAGCAGTGAAGCGGTGGGGGACCACCTAGGGACCCAGTACTTC.

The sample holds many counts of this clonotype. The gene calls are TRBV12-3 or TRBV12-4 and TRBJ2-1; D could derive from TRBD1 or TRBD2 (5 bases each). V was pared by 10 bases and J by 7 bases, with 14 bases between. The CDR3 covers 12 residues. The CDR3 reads CAINTGANEQFF. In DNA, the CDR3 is TGTGCCATTAACACCGGGGCGAATGAGCAGTTCTTC.

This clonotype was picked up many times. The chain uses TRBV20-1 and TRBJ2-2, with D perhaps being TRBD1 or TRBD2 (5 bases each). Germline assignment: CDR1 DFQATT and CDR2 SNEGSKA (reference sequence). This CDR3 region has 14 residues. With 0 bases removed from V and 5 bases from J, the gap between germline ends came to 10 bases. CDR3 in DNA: TGCAGTGCTAGAGATAGGGGAGCAACCGGGGAGCTGTTTTTT. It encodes CSARDRGATGELFF.

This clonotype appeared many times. In nucleotides, the CDR3 is TGCGCCAGCAGTGGAAGGGACAGGGGTTACGGCGAGCAGTTCTTC. Translation: CASSGRDRGYGEQFF. The chain is built from TRBV10-2 and TRBJ2-1, with 10 bases matching TRBD1. The ends lost 4 bases at V and 10 bases at J; junction bases unmatched: 10. The CDR3 consists of 15 residues. Germline V gene data show CDR1 as WSHSY and CDR2 as SAAADI.

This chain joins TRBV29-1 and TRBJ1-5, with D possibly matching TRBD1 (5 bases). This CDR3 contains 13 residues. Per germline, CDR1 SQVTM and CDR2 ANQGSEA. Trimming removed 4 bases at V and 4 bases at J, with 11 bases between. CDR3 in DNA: TGCAGCGTTGGGGGGGGGGTAAATCAGCCCCAGCATTTT. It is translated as CSVGGGVNQPQHF.

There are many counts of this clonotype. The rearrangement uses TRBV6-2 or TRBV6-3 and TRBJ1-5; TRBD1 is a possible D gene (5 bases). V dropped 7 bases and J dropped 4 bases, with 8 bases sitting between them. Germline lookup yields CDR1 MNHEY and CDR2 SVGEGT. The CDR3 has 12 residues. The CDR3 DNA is TGTGCCAGCACAGGGTCGAATCAGCCCCAGCATTTT. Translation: CASTGSNQPQHF.

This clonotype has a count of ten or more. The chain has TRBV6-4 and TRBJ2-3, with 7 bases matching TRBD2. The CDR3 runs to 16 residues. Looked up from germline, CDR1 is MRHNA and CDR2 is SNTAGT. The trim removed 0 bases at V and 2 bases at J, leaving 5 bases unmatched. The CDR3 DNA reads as TGTGCCAGCAGTGACTCCTCGGGGGGACCCACAGATACGCAGTATTTT. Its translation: CASSDSSGGPTDTQYF.

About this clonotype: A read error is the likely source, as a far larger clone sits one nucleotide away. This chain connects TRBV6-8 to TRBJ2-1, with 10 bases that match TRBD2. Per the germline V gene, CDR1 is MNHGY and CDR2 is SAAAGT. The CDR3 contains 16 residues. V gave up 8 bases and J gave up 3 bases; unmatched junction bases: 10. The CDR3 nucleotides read TGTGCCAGCGGTAAGTTCTCTAGCGGGGGCTACAATGAGCAGTTCTTC. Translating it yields CASGKFSSGGYNEQFF.

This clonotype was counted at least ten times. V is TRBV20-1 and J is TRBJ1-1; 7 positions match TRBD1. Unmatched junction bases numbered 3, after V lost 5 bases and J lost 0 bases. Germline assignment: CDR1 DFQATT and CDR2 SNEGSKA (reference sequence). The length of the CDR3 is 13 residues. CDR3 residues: CSAAGTVNTEAFF. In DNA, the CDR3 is TGCAGTGCTGCCGGGACAGTGAACACTGAAGCTTTCTTT.